This T cell receptor beta chain was found in a study of neoadjuvant anti-PD-1 for oral cavity cancer. Patients had HPV-negative, locally advanced oral cavity squamous cell carcinoma. Libraries were prepared by immunoSEQ multiplex PCR; TCRdb keeps only in-frame clonotypes and omits some of them. Among about 6,800 clones listed, 74% were seen once. Unmatched junction bases numbered 4, after V lost 5 bases and J lost 4 bases. Germline V gene data show CDR1 as SSHAT and CDR2 as FNYEAQ (reference sequence). CDR3 size: 14 residues. The chain couples TRBV7-7 to TRBJ2-2, with 7 bases that match TRBD1. The receptor's source is a person aged 35 to 85 with oral cavity squamous cell carcinoma. This sample comprised PBMCs, obtained before nivolumab (anti-PD-1) treatment. The chain's CDR3 is CASSGRQGTGELFF. The CDR3 region has the DNA TGTGCCAGCAGCGGTAGACAGGGCACCGGGGAGCTGTTTTTT.